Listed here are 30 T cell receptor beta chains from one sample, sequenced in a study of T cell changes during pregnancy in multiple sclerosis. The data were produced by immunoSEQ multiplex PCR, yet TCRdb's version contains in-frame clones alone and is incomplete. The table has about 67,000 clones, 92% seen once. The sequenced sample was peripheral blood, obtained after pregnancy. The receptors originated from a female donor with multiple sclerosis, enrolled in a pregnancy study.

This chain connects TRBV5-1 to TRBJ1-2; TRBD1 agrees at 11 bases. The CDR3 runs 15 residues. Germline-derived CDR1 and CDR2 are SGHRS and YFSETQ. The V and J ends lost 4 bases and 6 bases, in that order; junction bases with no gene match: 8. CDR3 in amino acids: CASSPDGTGGHGYTF. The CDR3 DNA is TGCGCCAGCAGCCCGGATGGGACAGGGGGTCATGGCTACACCTTC.

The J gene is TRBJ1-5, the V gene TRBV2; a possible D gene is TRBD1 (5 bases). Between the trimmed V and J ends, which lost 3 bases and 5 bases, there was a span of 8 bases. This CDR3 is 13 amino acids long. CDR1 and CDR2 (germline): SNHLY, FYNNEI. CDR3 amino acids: CASSDRDYQPQHF. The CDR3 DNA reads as TGTGCCAGCAGTGACAGGGACTATCAGCCCCAGCATTTT.

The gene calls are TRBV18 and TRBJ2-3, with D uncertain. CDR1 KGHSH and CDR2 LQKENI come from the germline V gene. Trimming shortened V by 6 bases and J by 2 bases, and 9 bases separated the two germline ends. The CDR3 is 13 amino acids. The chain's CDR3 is CASSPTATDTQYF. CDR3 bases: TGTGCCAGCTCCCCTACAGCCACAGATACGCAGTATTTT.

CDR3 amino acids: CASSLGLREKLFF. As DNA, the CDR3 is TGTGCCAGCAGCTTAGGTCTGCGGGAAAAACTGTTTTTT. The J gene is TRBJ1-4, the V gene TRBV7-9; D is ambiguous. V lost 1 base and J 8 bases, leaving 8 bases between the germline ends. CDR3 length: 13 residues. CDR1 and CDR2 from the germline V gene are SEHNR and FQNEAQ (reference sequence).

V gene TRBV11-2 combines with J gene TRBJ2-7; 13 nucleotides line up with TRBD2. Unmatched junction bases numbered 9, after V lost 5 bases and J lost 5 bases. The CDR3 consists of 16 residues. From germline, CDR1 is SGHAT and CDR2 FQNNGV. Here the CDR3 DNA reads TGTGCCAGCAGCCCAGGATGGACTAGCGGGAGCAACGAGCAGTACTTC. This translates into CASSPGWTSGSNEQYF.

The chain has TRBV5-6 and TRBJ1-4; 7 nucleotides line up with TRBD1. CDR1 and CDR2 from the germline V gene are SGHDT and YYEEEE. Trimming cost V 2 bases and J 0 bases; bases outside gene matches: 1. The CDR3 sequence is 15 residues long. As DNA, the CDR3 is TGTGCCAGCAGCTTACAGGGGTCAACTAATGAAAAACTGTTTTTT. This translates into CASSLQGSTNEKLFF.

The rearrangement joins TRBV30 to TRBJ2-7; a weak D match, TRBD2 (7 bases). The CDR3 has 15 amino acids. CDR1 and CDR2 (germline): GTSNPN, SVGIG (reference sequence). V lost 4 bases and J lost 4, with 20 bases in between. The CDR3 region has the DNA TGTGCCTGGACCGGAGGGGAGGGGGTGGGGTACGAGCAGTACTTC. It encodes CAWTGGEGVGYEQYF.

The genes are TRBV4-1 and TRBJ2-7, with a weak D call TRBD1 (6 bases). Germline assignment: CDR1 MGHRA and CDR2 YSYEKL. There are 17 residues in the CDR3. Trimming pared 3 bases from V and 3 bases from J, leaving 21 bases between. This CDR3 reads CASSHQYFIRGNYEQYF. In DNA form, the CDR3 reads TGCGCCAGCAGCCACCAATACTTCATCAGGGGAAACTACGAGCAGTACTTC.

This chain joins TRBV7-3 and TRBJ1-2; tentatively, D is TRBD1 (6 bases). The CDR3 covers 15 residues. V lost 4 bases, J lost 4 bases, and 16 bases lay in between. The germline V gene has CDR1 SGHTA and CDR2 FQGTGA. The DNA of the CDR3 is TGTGCCAGCAGCTCCCAGGGGCTTACTACCTATGGCTACACCTTC. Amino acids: CASSSQGLTTYGYTF.

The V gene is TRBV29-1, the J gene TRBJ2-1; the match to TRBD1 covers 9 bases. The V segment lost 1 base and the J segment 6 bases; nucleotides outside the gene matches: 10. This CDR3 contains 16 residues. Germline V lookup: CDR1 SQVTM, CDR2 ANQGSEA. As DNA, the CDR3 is TGCAGCGTTGAAGGAGGATGGGACAGGGCTGGCAATGAGCAGTTCTTC. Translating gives CSVEGGWDRAGNEQFF.

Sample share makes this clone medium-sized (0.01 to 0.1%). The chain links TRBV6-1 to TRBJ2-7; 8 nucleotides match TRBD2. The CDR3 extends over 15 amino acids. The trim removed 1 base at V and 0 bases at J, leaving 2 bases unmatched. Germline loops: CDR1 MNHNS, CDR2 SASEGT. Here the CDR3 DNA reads TGTGCCAGCAGTGAAGACACTAGCGGCTCCTACGAGCAGTACTTC. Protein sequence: CASSEDTSGSYEQYF.

CDR3 amino acids: CASSFTGSGQPQHF. The CDR3 DNA reads TGTGCCAGCAGTTTTACAGGGAGCGGTCAGCCCCAGCATTTT. The V call is TRBV6-5, the J call TRBJ1-5, with a tentative D call TRBD1 (6 bases). The germline gives CDR1 MNHEY, CDR2 SVGAGI. With 4 bases removed from V and 6 bases from J, the gap between germline ends came to 13 bases. This CDR3 spans 14 amino acids.

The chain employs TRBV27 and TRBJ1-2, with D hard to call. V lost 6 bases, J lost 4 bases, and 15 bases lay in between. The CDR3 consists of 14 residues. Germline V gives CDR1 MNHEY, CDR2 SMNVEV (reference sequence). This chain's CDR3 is CASSRGLVGYGYTF. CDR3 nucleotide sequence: TGTGCCAGCAGCCGGGGATTGGTAGGCTATGGCTACACCTTC.

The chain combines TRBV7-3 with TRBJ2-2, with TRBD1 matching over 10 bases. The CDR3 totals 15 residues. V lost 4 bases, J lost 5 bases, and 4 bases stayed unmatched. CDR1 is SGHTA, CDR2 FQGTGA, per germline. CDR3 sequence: CASSSRDRGTGELFF. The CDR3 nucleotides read TGTGCCAGCAGCTCCCGGGACAGGGGAACCGGGGAGCTGTTTTTT. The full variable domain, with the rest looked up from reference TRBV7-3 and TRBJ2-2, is GAGVSQTPSNKVTEKGKYVELRCDPISGHTALYWYRQSLGQGPEFLIYFQGTGAADDSGLPNDRFFAVRPEGSVSTLKIQRTERGDSAVYLCASSSRDRGTGELFFGEGSRLTVL.

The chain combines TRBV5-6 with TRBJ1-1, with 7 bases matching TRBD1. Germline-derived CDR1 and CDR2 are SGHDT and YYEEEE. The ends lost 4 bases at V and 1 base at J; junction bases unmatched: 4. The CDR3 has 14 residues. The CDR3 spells CASSETGANTEAFF. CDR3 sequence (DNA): TGTGCCAGCAGCGAAACAGGGGCGAACACTGAAGCTTTCTTT.

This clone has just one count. In nucleotides, the CDR3 is TGTGCCAGCAGCTTACCACAGGGAAGCGCTCTTGGCTACACCTTC. It encodes CASSLPQGSALGYTF. The rearrangement joins TRBV7-9 to TRBJ1-2; TRBD1 might be the D (6 bases). The CDR3 is 15 amino acids. Deletions cut 2 bases from V and 7 bases from J, with 17 bases between. CDR1 SEHNR and CDR2 FQNEAQ come from the germline V gene (reference sequence).

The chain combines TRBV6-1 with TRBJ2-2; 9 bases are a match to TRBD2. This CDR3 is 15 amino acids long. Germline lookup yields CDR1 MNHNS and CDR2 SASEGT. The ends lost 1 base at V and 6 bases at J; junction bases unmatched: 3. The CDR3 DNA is TGTGCCAGCAGTGAAGTTGCGGGAGGGGCCGGGGAGCTGTTTTTT. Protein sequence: CASSEVAGGAGELFF.

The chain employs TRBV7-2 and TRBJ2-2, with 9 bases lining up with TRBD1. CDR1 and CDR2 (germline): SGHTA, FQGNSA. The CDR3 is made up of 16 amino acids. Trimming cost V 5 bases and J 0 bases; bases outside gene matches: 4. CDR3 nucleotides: TGTGCCAGCAGCATAGGACAGGGGACGAACACCGGGGAGCTGTTTTTT. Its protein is CASSIGQGTNTGELFF. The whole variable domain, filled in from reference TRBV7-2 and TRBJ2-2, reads GAGVSQSPSNKVTEKGKDVELRCDPISGHTALYWYRQSLGQGLEFLIYFQGNSAPDKSGLPSDRFSAERTGGSVSTLTIQRTQQEDSAVYLCASSIGQGTNTGELFFGEGSRLTVL.

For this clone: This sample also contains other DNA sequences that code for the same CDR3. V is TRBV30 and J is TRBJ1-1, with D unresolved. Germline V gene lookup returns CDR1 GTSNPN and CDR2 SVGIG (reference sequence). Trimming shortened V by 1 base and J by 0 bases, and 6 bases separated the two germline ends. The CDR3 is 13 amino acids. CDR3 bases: TGTGCCTGGAGTGGACAAATGAACACTGAAGCTTTCTTT. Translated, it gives CAWSGQMNTEAFF. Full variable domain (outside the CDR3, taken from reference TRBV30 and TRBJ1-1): SQTIHQWPATLVQPVGSPLSLECTVEGTSNPNLYWYRQAAGRGLQLLFYSVGIGQISSEVPQNLSASRPQDRQFILSSKKLLLSDSGFYLCAWSGQMNTEAFFGQGTRLTVV.

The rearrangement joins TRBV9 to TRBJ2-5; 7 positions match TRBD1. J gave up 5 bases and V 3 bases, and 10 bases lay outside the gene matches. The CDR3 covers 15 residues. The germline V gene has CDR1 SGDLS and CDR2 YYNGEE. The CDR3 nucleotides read TGTGCCAGCAGCGCGGGGACAGCCCCAGGGGAGACCCAGTACTTC. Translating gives CASSAGTAPGETQYF.

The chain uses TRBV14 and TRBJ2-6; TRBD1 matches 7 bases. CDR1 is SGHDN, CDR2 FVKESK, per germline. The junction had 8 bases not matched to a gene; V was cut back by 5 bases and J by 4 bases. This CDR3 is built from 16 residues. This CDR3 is CASSYHRGSGANVLTF. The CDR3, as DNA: TGTGCCAGCAGCTACCACAGGGGTTCCGGGGCCAACGTCCTGACTTTC.

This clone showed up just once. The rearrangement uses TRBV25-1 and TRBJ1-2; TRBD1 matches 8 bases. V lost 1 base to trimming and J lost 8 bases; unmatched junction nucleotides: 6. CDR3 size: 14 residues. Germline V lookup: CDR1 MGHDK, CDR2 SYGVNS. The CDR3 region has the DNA TGTGCCAGCAGTGAATGGCAGGGGGCTCGAGGCTACACCTTC. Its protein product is CASSEWQGARGYTF.

The CDR3 spells CASSLPVPSTEAFF. The CDR3 DNA sequence: TGTGCCAGCAGCTTGCCGGTGCCAAGCACTGAAGCTTTCTTT. V is TRBV7-8 and J is TRBJ1-1; D is uncertain. CDR3 length equals 14 residues. Germline CDR1 and CDR2: SGHVS and FQNEAQ. Trimming pared 3 bases from V and 4 bases from J, leaving 12 bases between.

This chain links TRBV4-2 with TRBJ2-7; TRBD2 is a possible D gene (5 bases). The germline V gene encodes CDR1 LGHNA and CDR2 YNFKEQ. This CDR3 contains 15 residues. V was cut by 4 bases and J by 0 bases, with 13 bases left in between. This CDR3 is CASSPYLGSSYEQYF. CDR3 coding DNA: TGTGCCAGCAGCCCATATCTAGGGAGCTCCTACGAGCAGTACTTC.

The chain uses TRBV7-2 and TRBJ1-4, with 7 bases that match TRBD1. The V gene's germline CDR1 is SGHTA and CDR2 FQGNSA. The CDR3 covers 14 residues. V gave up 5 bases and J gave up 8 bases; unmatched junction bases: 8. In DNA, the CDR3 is TGTGCCAGCAGCCGGGACAGAGGGGAGGAAAAACTGTTTTTT. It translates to CASSRDRGEEKLFF.

CDR3 residues: CASSPPDSQALFGANVLTF. The CDR3 DNA is TGTGCCAGCTCACCACCTGATTCGCAGGCTCTGTTTGGGGCCAACGTCCTGACTTTC. The chain joins TRBV18 to TRBJ2-6, with D unresolved. There are 19 residues in the CDR3. Germline CDR1 reads KGHSH; CDR2 reads LQKENI. The V end was cut by 0 bases, the J end by 3 bases, with 18 bases between.

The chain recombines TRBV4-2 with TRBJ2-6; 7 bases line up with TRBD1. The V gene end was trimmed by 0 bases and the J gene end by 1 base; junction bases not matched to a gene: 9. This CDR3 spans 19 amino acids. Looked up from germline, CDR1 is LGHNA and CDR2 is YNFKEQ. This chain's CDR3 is CASSQDIATGMSGANVLTF. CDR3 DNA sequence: TGTGCCAGCAGCCAAGATATTGCGACAGGGATGTCTGGGGCCAACGTCCTGACTTTC.

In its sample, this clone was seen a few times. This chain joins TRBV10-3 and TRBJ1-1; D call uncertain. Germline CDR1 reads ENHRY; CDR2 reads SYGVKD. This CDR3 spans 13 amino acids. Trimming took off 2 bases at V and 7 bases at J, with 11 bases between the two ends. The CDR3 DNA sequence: TGTGCCATCAGTGAGCCCGGTCCTAATGAAGCTTTCTTT. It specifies CAISEPGPNEAFF.

In DNA form, the CDR3 reads TGTGCCAGCTCACTAACCGGGAGAGATCAGCCCCAGCATTTT. The encoded protein is CASSLTGRDQPQHF. The V and J genes are TRBV18 and TRBJ1-5; the D is unclear. V was clipped by 4 bases and J by 5 bases, with 12 bases between them. The germline CDR1 and CDR2 sequences are KGHSH and LQKENI. The CDR3 sequence is 14 residues long.

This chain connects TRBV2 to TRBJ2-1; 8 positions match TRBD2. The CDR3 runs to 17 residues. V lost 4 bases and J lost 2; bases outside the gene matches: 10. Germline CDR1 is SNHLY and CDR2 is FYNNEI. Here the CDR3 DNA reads TGTGCCAGCAGTGCTTACCCCACTAGCGGAGCCTACAATGAGCAGTTCTTC. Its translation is CASSAYPTSGAYNEQFF.